This T cell receptor (beta chain) is from a study of CD8+ T cells in alopecia areata. Notes on the study in general: Lesional scalp, notably in alopecia totalis/universalis, had clonality above that of normal scalp. Scalp sequencing also captures normal skin's resident alphabeta T cells.

Deletions cut 6 bases from V and 7 bases from J, with 19 bases between. The V gene's germline CDR1 is SNHLY and CDR2 FYNNEI. There are 15 residues in the CDR3. The sequencing template was cDNA reverse transcribed from extracted RNA. Using immunoSEQ multiplex PCR, the repertoire was profiled, and TCRdb retains in-frame clones only, with some absent. The data contain around 97,000 clones, 45% to 60% of them singletons. Comments on this clone: Its antigen is still unknown.

What was sequenced was CD4+ T cells sorted from blood. The sequence derives from a human donor in good health. The chain links TRBV2 to TRBJ2-1; D remains unclear. In DNA form, the CDR3 reads TGTGCCAGCAGCCGAGGACGGACGGCTGGGAATGAGCAGTTCTTC. It yields the protein CASSRGRTAGNEQFF.